A selection of T cell receptor beta chains follows, all from one sample in a study of identical twins. One entry per CDR3 protein, called by TCRdb with MiXCR from the 5' RACE reads. In the table there are 450,000 or so distinct CDR3 sequences, around 24% of which are singletons. A further study also used this sample, focusing on T cells expressing NK-cell markers.

Sequencing input: CD4+ T cells sorted from blood. These receptor sequences come from a woman aged 18-29 years in good health. Both conserved end residues are part of each CDR3. The D gene is left open where the match is weak. Only some rows state a clone size, as once, few, many or a class for expanded clones.

abundance: few; j_gene: TRBJ2-1; d_gene: TRBD1; len: 13; v_gene: TRBV20-1; CDR3aa: CSARGTGGYEQFF; CDR3nt: TGCAGTGCTAGAGGGACAGGGGGCTATGAGCAGTTCTTC
abundance: NA; j_gene: TRBJ2-5; d_gene: TRBD2; len: 15; v_gene: TRBV12-3/TRBV12-4; CDR3aa: CASSRRLAGQETQYF; CDR3nt: TGTGCCAGCAGTCGACGACTAGCGGGCCAAGAGACCCAGTACTTC
abundance: few; j_gene: TRBJ2-1; d_gene: TRBD1; len: 16; v_gene: TRBV5-4; CDR3aa: CASSPGQVASYNEQFF; CDR3nt: TGTGCCAGCAGCCCCGGACAGGTGGCCTCCTACAATGAGCAGTTCTTC
abundance: NA; j_gene: TRBJ2-3; d_gene: NA; len: 16; v_gene: TRBV15; CDR3aa: CATSSLAGGAVDTQYF; CDR3nt: TGTGCCACCAGCAGCCTAGCTGGGGGGGCCGTAGATACGCAGTATTTT
abundance: few; j_gene: TRBJ2-7; d_gene: TRBD1; len: 11; v_gene: TRBV12-3/TRBV12-4; CDR3aa: CASSYGTVVYF; CDR3nt: TGTGCCAGCAGTTACGGGACAGTAGTATACTTC
abundance: NA; j_gene: TRBJ1-1; d_gene: NA; len: 11; v_gene: TRBV11-2; CDR3aa: CASSLNQGAFF; CDR3nt: TGTGCCAGCAGCTTAAATCAGGGTGCTTTCTTT
abundance: few; j_gene: TRBJ2-4; d_gene: TRBD2; len: 17; v_gene: TRBV5-6; CDR3aa: CASSFLRAGATKNIQYF; CDR3nt: TGTGCCAGCAGCTTCTTGCGAGCGGGGGCGACCAAAAACATTCAGTACTTC
abundance: NA; j_gene: TRBJ2-1; d_gene: NA; len: 12; v_gene: TRBV3-1; CDR3aa: CASSQVHNEQFF; CDR3nt: TGTGCCAGCAGCCAAGTACACAATGAGCAGTTCTTC
abundance: few; j_gene: TRBJ2-6; d_gene: TRBD1; len: 17; v_gene: TRBV3-1; CDR3aa: CASSPGQFKSGANVLTF; CDR3nt: TGTGCCAGCAGCCCGGGACAGTTCAAATCTGGGGCCAACGTCCTGACTTTC
abundance: few; j_gene: TRBJ1-1; d_gene: NA; len: 14; v_gene: TRBV19; CDR3aa: CASSTQGGNTEAFF; CDR3nt: TGTGCCAGTAGTACACAGGGTGGGAACACTGAAGCTTTCTTT
abundance: few; j_gene: TRBJ1-2; d_gene: NA; len: 14; v_gene: TRBV5-1; CDR3aa: CASSLGGGEDGYTF; CDR3nt: TGCGCCAGCAGCTTGGGAGGGGGAGAAGATGGCTACACCTTC
abundance: NA; j_gene: TRBJ2-4; d_gene: TRBD2; len: 15; v_gene: TRBV5-1; CDR3aa: CASSNGGLAKNIQYF; CDR3nt: TGCGCCAGCAGCAACGGGGGGTTAGCCAAAAACATTCAGTACTTC
abundance: NA; j_gene: TRBJ1-5; d_gene: NA; len: 13; v_gene: TRBV20-1; CDR3aa: CSARGTDNQPQHF; CDR3nt: TGCAGTGCTAGAGGAACCGACAATCAGCCCCAGCATTTT
abundance: few; j_gene: TRBJ1-2; d_gene: NA; len: 14; v_gene: TRBV5-1; CDR3aa: CASSSTGPSYGYTF; CDR3nt: TGCGCCAGCAGCTCCACCGGGCCGAGCTATGGCTACACCTTC
abundance: few; j_gene: TRBJ2-1; d_gene: NA; len: 13; v_gene: TRBV5-6; CDR3aa: CASSLKGGNRQFF; CDR3nt: TGTGCCAGCAGCTTGAAAGGAGGGAACAGGCAGTTCTTC
abundance: NA; j_gene: TRBJ2-1; d_gene: TRBD2; len: 15; v_gene: TRBV10-1; CDR3aa: CASSDGSGGLNEQFF; CDR3nt: TGCGCCAGCAGTGACGGTAGCGGGGGCCTCAATGAGCAGTTCTTC
abundance: NA; j_gene: TRBJ2-3; d_gene: NA; len: 14; v_gene: TRBV10-3; CDR3aa: CAISESTGDGRQYF; CDR3nt: TGTGCCATCAGTGAGTCGACGGGTGACGGGAGGCAGTATTTT
abundance: few; j_gene: TRBJ2-7; d_gene: TRBD2; len: 11; v_gene: TRBV20-1; CDR3aa: CSAWGGYEQYF; CDR3nt: TGCAGTGCTTGGGGGGGTTACGAGCAGTACTTC
abundance: few; j_gene: TRBJ1-5; d_gene: TRBD1; len: 14; v_gene: TRBV12-3/TRBV12-4; CDR3aa: CASSMDRGKQPQHF; CDR3nt: TGTGCCAGCAGTATGGACAGGGGAAAGCAGCCCCAGCATTTT
abundance: few; j_gene: TRBJ2-7; d_gene: NA; len: 14; v_gene: TRBV18; CDR3aa: CASSYGQQTYEQYF; CDR3nt: TGTGCCAGCTCATACGGACAGCAGACCTACGAGCAGTACTTC
abundance: few; j_gene: TRBJ2-3; d_gene: TRBD1; len: 16; v_gene: TRBV5-1; CDR3aa: CASSFGQGGSTDTQYF; CDR3nt: TGCGCCAGCAGCTTTGGACAGGGGGGGAGCACAGATACGCAGTATTTT
abundance: many; j_gene: TRBJ1-1; d_gene: NA; len: 15; v_gene: TRBV27; CDR3aa: CASSLTLGTHTEAFF; CDR3nt: TGTGCCAGCAGTTTAACGCTCGGGACTCACACTGAAGCTTTCTTT
abundance: NA; j_gene: TRBJ1-6; d_gene: TRBD1; len: 14; v_gene: TRBV3-1; CDR3aa: CASSPTGFGSPLHF; CDR3nt: TGTGCCAGCAGCCCGACAGGGTTTGGTTCACCCCTCCACTTT
abundance: NA; j_gene: TRBJ2-6; d_gene: NA; len: 15; v_gene: TRBV10-3; CDR3aa: CAISEGESGANVLTF; CDR3nt: TGTGCCATCAGTGAGGGGGAGTCTGGGGCCAACGTCCTGACTTTC
abundance: few; j_gene: TRBJ1-2; d_gene: NA; len: 13; v_gene: TRBV7-9; CDR3aa: CASSLSQHYGYTF; CDR3nt: TGTGCCAGCAGCTTATCACAGCACTATGGCTACACCTTC
abundance: few; j_gene: TRBJ1-5; d_gene: NA; len: 12; v_gene: TRBV20-1; CDR3aa: CSARVKNQPQHF; CDR3nt: TGCAGTGCTAGAGTAAAGAATCAGCCCCAGCATTTT
abundance: few; j_gene: TRBJ2-3; d_gene: TRBD2; len: 15; v_gene: TRBV7-3; CDR3aa: CASSLTSGIWDTQYF; CDR3nt: TGTGCCAGCAGCCTGACTAGCGGGATTTGGGATACGCAGTATTTT
abundance: few; j_gene: TRBJ1-2; d_gene: NA; len: 12; v_gene: TRBV10-3; CDR3aa: CAISRSNYGYTF; CDR3nt: TGTGCCATCTCCCGCTCTAACTATGGCTACACCTTC
abundance: NA; j_gene: TRBJ2-5; d_gene: NA; len: 16; v_gene: TRBV5-1; CDR3aa: CASSPRAIPFQETQYF; CDR3nt: TGCGCCAGCAGCCCTCGGGCCATACCGTTCCAAGAGACCCAGTACTTC
abundance: many; j_gene: TRBJ1-1; d_gene: TRBD1; len: 14; v_gene: TRBV5-1; CDR3aa: CASSGQGMNTEAFF; CDR3nt: TGCGCCAGCAGCGGACAGGGTATGAACACTGAAGCTTTCTTT
abundance: few; j_gene: TRBJ2-7; d_gene: NA; len: 12; v_gene: TRBV5-5; CDR3aa: CASSLAGAEQYF; CDR3nt: TGTGCCAGCAGCTTGGCCGGAGCCGAGCAGTACTTC